The sequence of this T cell receptor beta chain was determined in a study of cytomegalovirus exposure and HLA in healthy donors (dated by TCRdb to between 2016 and 2019). In the study overall: In an earlier analysis of 587 of the donors, around 300 Gb of sequence data and 117 million unique TCR beta sequences from roughly 190 million T cells were reported. An early release that covered about 600 HLA-typed donors contained 250 to 350 gigabases of sequencing data and some 87 million unique TCR sequences. The genetic ancestry cluster associated with self-reported Caucasian donors included 65% to 90% of the roughly 380 genotyped donors. The study aimed to test whether signatures of past pathogen exposure could be identified by cataloging public T cell receptors. The T cell repertoires of 700 or so subjects were profiled by immunosequencing and related to cytomegalovirus serostatus. A separate validation cohort of 100 to 150 different subjects was used in addition to the approximately 640-subject first cohort. High-throughput TCR immunosequencing, statistical association of individual TCRs with disease status, and machine learning were combined to predict cytomegalovirus infection status. A later analysis re-examined previously published TCR beta repertoires from about 700 donors and added high-resolution HLA genotyping to investigate patterns of TCR occurrence. The later analysis used no new phenotypic data to find candidate immune exposures, relying instead on TCR beta sequences and their occurrence across donors. To decide whether each TCR beta V gene segment behaved as functional or pseudogenic, an earlier analysis of fewer than 750 of the donors relied on high-throughput TCR beta sequencing. Donor age, sex, ethnicity and CMV serostatus were collected together with the repertoire data. A later genetic analysis used genome-wide SNP genotypes for about 65% of the 666 donors, treating that subset as a discovery cohort. All discovery cohort repertoires had been generated using a single sequencing platform. HLA typing included class I and class II loci at four-digit resolution. The number of donors typed differed by locus, with 629-630 for A, B, C, DRB1 and DQB1, 522 for DQA1, approximately 580 for DPA1, and approximately 470 for DPB1. A handful of DR-DQ haplotypes were handled as single units for association and clustering because linkage in the cohort was strong. Across approximately 420 genotyped donors of the cohort, an average of roughly 250,000 unique TCR beta nucleotide sequences per donor were sequenced, and roughly 18% of those sequences were non-productive. Overall results and qualifications from the work: This cohort had only TCR beta chains sequenced, and the lack of alpha or paired-chain data limited which features could be detected. In a later analysis, several top co-occurrence clusters were reported to appear linked to parvovirus B19, influenza, CMV and Epstein-Barr virus. Some IMGT-functional V segments, including TRBV6-2 and TRBV6-3, could not be distinguished by the 87-base-pair reads and were therefore excluded. In vitro tests confirmed that a few of the cytomegalovirus-associated TCR beta chains recognize cytomegalovirus antigens. The authors suggested that the approach could potentially be generalized to other disease states and immunological phenotypes. A total of 150 to 200 TCR beta chains were listed by the study as associated with cytomegalovirus. The presence/absence analyses assumed that sequencing depth was roughly uniform across donors, and that assumption may not be true. The classifier was reported to diagnose cytomegalovirus status with high specificity and sensitivity in both the original and validation cohorts. CMV serostatus was the only immune exposure information available for the cohort. According to a later analysis, TCR association rates differed among HLA loci, with DRB1 alleles showing the most associated TCRs and HLA-C alleles showing the fewest. Most CMV-associated TCR beta chains appeared to be HLA-restricted in a later analysis, and the HLA associations seemed to be driven largely by CMV exposure. While some public TCRs were present in many individuals, most TCR sequences turned up only very rarely across donors. Assigning TCR associations to individual alleles was difficult when HLA alleles, especially DR and DQ, strongly co-occurred. In an earlier analysis of some 640 of the donors, most TCR beta V segments were observed in productive rearrangements about 87% or about 30% of the time, broadly matching IMGT annotations. Because some donors lacked HLA typing at each locus, the association tests relied only on the typed subset. Specific HLA alleles were associated with 16,951 TCR beta sequences at a false discovery rate of 0.05 in a later analysis. A further reported finding was that TCR beta sequences accurately predicted the HLA-A and HLA-B alleles for most subjects in the first cohort. The earlier analysis of about 600 of the donors excluded 15 to 20 rarely observed V segments, including chromosome 9 orphons, because counts were too low. A later analysis found that HLA-associated TCR beta chains were more clonally expanded and had lower generation probabilities than equally common non-associated chains. According to a later genetic analysis, donors in an Asian-associated ancestry cluster had fewer N-insertions in productive TCRs than the roughly 670-donor mean. A cluster of highly shared sequence variants was judged likely to be a technical artifact of the sequencing pipeline. An association between a missense DCLRE1C variant and V-gene and J-gene trimming of TCR beta chains was found in a later genetic analysis and replicated in an independent cohort. Linkage disequilibrium might explain the correlated functional status among segregating V segments, but an unknown experimental factor could not be excluded.

The cohort consisted of hundreds of healthy bone marrow donors. Cohort members were all nominally healthy when sampled, although unrecorded immune exposures were likely present. The donor was CMV seropositive and belonged to the group of about 290 seropositive cohort members. Every donor gave a peripheral blood sample, and the peripheral blood mononuclear cells from that sample were used for TCR beta sequencing. The Qiagen DNeasy Blood Extraction Kit was used to extract genomic DNA from the blood cell samples. The CDR3 covers 15 residues, taking in both the cysteine and the phenylalanine. Only CDR3 DNA remains: 45 bases, in frame from the first base. V lost 5 bases and J lost 2 bases; the stretch between them is 15 bases long. According to the germline V gene, CDR1 reads SGHTA and CDR2 reads FQGTGA. Receptor libraries were prepared by the immunoSEQ multiplex PCR assay. The multiplex PCR relied on a mix of 60 forward primers for TCR Vbeta segments and 13 reverse primers for TCR Jbeta segments. The CDR3 region of rearranged TCR beta genes was amplified from genomic DNA by a multiplex PCR assay. The amplified TCR beta libraries were sequenced on the Illumina HiSeq System as 87-base-pair reads. On the authors' methods: In a later analysis, some 80 million unique TCR beta chains were counted across the 500 to 850 repertoires, and roughly 10 million of these chains were shared by at least two donors. To remove PCR and sequencing errors, raw reads were error-corrected and collapsed into unique sequences using a nearest-neighbor algorithm that merged closely related sequences. V, D and J gene segments were assigned by aligning CDR3 sequences to IMGT reference sequences. For a sequence to be retained, a match of at least six nucleotides was required to both a V gene segment and a J gene segment. Rearrangements were called productive when the CDR3 lacked stop codons and stayed in frame with V and J; all others were non-productive. Following IMGT convention, CDR3 was defined as the stretch from the second conserved V-encoded cysteine up to the conserved J-encoded phenylalanine. The earlier analysis of a few hundred of the donors excluded sequences that lacked an unambiguous match to a single V gene segment. An earlier analysis of approximately 590 of the donors classified V segments as functional when productive rearrangements were above 56.7% and as segregating when the standard deviation between donors was above 5%. A statistical classification framework was developed to diagnose cytomegalovirus status using the catalog of TCR beta chain sequences. A later analysis assigned V and J genes by comparing TCR nucleotide sequences with IMGT/GENE-DB human TR gene sequences. The TCRdist pipeline was used in a later analysis to assign CDR3 sequences and most-parsimonious VDJ recombination scenarios. In a later analysis, each TCR beta chain was defined by its CDR3 amino acid sequence together with its V-gene family, and reads lacking a unique V-gene family were excluded. A later analysis removed 550 to 650 highly shared, low-generation-probability nucleotide sequences to deal with suspected cross-contamination and a sequencing artifact. In a later analysis, a clonal expansion index was calculated for each public chain from normalized within-repertoire ranks of inferred template counts. A later analysis computed generation probabilities with a VDJ recombination model fitted to out-of-frame rearrangements, and checked the results against IGoR. In a later analysis, hypergeometric tests were used to score TCR-TCR, TCR-HLA and TCR-CMV co-occurrence, with a repertoire-size bias correction applied to TCR pairs. In a later analysis, false discovery rates were estimated by permuting HLA or CMV assignments 20 times. In a later analysis, co-occurring TCRs were grouped using DBSCAN, and TCRdist sequence similarity was added for clustering within HLA-allele-positive subsets. For co-occurrence clustering, repertoires with fewer than 30,000 or more than 120,000 public chains were excluded, along with a handful of repertoires with anomalous nucleotide sharing. TCRdb holds this immuneACCESS table with in-frame rearrangements only. Some clones are missing; in checked studies, unresolved V genes explain under half, and the rest has no known cause. Clone size and the V and J calls come from that table; the DNA yielded D and trimming. The sample table records some 190,000 clones; 8.5% to 10% of these occur just once. Clones ranked in the top ten supply 1% to 1.5% of the sample.

This clone turned up a few times. Which antigen it targets is not known. Within one base of it there is no much larger clone, and no base qualities were kept. The sample taken for sequencing was PBMCs. The clonotype was recovered from a woman aged 25 to 39 in good health and CMV-seropositive. Recombination connected TRBV7-3 to TRBJ2-5, with a tentative D gene TRBD1 over 6 matching bases. The CDR3 reads as follows: CASSIRQVPQETQYF. Read as DNA, the sequence is TGTGCCAGCAGCATACGACAGGTCCCGCAAGAGACCCAGTACTTC.